This entry concerns a single TCR beta chain. Its antigen is not identified. These data originate in a study of CXCR3-negative and CXCR3-positive naive CD8 T cells. The study's findings and limits: Hydrophobicity was higher for TRB CDR3s found in CXCR3-positive naive cells than in CXCR3-negative naive cells.

The authors made the TRB cDNA libraries by 5' RACE using UMI labels. From its re-call of the 5' RACE reads, TCRdb lists each CDR3 protein once, without DNA. This sample's table reports tens of thousands of distinct CDR3 sequences. The TCR originated in a human donor in good health. Some clones in this sample may be carry-over from other donors' samples. What was sequenced was naive CXCR3+ CD8+ T cells from blood. Subset meaning: CD45RO-CCR7+CD27+CD95- naive CD8+ T cells expressing CXCR3 (TNR3+).

The chain's CDR3 is CASSPTGWVPYEQYF. The chain links TRBV28 to TRBJ2-7; TCRdb's assignment of TRBD1 cannot be checked, as there is no DNA. This CDR3 has 15 amino acids. Germline CDR1 is MDHEN and CDR2 is SYDVKM.